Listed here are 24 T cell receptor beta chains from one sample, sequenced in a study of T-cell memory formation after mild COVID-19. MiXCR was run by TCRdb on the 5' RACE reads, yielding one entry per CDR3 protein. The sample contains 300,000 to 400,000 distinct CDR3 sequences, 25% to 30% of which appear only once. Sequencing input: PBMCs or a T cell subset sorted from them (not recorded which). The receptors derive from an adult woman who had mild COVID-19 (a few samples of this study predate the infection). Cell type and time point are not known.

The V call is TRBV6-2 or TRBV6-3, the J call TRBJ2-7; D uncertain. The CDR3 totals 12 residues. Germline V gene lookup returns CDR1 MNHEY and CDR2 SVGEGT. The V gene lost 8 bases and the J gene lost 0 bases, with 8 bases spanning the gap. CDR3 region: CASSADSYEQYF. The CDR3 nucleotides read TGTGCCAGCTCGGCGGACTCCTACGAGCAGTACTTC.

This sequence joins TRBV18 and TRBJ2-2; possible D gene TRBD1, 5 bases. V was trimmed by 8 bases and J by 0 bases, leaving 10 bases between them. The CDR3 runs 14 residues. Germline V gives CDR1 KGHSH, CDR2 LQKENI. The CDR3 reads CASQGDTNTGELFF. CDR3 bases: TGTGCCAGCCAAGGGGATACGAACACCGGGGAGCTGTTTTTT.

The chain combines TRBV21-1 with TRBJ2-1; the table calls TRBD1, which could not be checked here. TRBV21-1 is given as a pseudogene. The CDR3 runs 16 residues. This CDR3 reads CASSNRDPHSYNEQFF. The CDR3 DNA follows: TGTGCCAGCAGCAACCGGGACCCCCACTCCTACAATGAGCAGTTCTTC.

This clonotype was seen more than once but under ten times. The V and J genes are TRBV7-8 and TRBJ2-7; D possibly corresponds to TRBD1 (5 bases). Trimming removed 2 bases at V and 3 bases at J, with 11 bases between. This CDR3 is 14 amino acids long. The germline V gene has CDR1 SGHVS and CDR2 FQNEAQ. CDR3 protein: CASSLSRAVYEQYF. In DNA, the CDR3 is TGTGCCAGCAGCTTAAGCAGGGCGGTCTACGAGCAGTACTTC. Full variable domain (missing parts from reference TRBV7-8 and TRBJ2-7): GAGVSQSPRYKVAKRGQDVALRCDPISGHVSLFWYQQALGQGPEFLTYFQNEAQLDKSGLPSDRFFAERPEGSVSTLKIQRTQQEDSAVYLCASSLSRAVYEQYFGPGTRLTVT.

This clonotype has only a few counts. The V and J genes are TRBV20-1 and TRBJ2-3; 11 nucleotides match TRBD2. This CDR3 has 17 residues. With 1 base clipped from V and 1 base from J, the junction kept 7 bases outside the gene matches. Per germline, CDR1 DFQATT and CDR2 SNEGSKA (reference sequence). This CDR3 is CSARVFGTSGRTDTQYF. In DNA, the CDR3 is TGCAGTGCTAGAGTTTTCGGGACTAGCGGCCGCACAGATACGCAGTATTTT.

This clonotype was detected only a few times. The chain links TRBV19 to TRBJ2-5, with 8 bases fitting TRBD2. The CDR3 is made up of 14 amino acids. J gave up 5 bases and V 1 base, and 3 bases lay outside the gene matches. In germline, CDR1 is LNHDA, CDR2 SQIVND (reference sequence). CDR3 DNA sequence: TGTGCCAGTAGTATAGCGGGGGGGACCGAGACCCAGTACTTC. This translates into CASSIAGGTETQYF.

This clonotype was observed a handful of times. The CDR3 DNA follows: TGTGCCAGCATCACCCAGGGGGCGGCCTCCTACGAGCAGTACTTC. Translated: CASITQGAASYEQYF. The chain employs TRBV6-6 and TRBJ2-7; TRBD1 matches at 8 bases. CDR1 is MNHNY and CDR2 is SVGAGI in the germline V gene (reference sequence). V was pared by 7 bases and J by 0 bases, with 8 bases of the junction left unmatched. The CDR3 has 15 amino acids.

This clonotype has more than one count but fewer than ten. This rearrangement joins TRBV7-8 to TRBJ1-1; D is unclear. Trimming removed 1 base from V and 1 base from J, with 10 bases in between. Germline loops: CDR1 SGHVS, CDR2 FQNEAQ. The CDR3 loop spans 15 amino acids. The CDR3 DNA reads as TGTGCCAGCAGCTTAGAACCCAGGAGGAACACTGAAGCTTTCTTT. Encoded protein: CASSLEPRRNTEAFF.

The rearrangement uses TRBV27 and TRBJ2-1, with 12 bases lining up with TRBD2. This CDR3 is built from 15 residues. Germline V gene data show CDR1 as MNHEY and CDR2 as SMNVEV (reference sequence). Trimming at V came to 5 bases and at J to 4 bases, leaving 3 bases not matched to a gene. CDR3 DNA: TGTGCCAGCAGTCCACTAGCGGGGGGATACAATGAGCAGTTCTTC. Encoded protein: CASSPLAGGYNEQFF.

The CDR3 protein is CASSLFASGVTGELFF. The CDR3 DNA reads as TGTGCCAGCAGCTTGTTCGCTAGCGGAGTCACCGGGGAGCTGTTTTTT. The chain couples TRBV7-2 to TRBJ2-2, with 7 bases that match TRBD2. Germline assignment: CDR1 SGHTA and CDR2 FQGNSA. V dropped 3 bases and J dropped 4; count of bases not matched to a gene: 8. The CDR3 spans 16 residues.

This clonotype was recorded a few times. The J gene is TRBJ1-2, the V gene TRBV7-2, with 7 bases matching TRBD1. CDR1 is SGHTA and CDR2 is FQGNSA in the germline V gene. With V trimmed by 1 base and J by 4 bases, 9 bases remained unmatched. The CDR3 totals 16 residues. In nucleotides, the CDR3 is TGTGCCAGCAGCTTAGTTGAGGCAGGGGGGTCCTATGGCTACACCTTC. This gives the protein CASSLVEAGGSYGYTF.

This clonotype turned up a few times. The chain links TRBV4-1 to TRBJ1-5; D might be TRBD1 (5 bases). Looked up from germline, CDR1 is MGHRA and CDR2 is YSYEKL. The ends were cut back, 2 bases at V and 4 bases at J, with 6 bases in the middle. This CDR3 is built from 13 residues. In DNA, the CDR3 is TGCGCCAGCAGCCAATACAGGAATCAGCCCCAGCATTTT. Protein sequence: CASSQYRNQPQHF.

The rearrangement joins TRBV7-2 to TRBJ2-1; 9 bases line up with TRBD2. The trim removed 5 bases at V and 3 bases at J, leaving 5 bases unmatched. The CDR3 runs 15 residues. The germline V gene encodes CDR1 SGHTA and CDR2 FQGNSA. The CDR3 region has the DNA TGTGCCAGCAGCCCAAGCGGGGGGAACTACAATGAGCAGTTCTTC. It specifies CASSPSGGNYNEQFF.

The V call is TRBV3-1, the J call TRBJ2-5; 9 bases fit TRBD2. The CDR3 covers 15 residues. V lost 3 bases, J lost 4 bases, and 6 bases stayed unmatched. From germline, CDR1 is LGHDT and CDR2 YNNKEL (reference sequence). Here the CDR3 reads CASSQRGTSRETQYF. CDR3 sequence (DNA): TGTGCCAGCAGCCAGCGTGGGACTAGCAGAGAGACCCAGTACTTC.

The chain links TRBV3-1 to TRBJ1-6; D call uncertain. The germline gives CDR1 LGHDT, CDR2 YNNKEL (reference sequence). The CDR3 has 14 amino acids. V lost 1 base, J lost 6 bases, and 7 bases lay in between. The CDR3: CASSQVRGNSPLHF. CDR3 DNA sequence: TGTGCCAGCAGCCAAGTCCGCGGTAATTCACCCCTCCACTTT.

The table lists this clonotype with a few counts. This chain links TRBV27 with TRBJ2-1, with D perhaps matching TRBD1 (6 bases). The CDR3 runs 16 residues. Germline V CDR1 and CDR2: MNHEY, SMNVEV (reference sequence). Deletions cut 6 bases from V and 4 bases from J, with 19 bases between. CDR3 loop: CASRRTQGGGYNEQFF. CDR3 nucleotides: TGTGCCAGCAGAAGAACACAGGGTGGGGGATACAATGAGCAGTTCTTC.

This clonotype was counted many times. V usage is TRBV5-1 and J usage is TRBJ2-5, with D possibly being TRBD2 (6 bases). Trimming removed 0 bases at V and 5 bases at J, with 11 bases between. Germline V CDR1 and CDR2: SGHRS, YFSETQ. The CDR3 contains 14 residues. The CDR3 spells CASSLVGLAETQYF. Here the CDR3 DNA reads TGCGCCAGCAGCTTGGTCGGGCTAGCGGAGACCCAGTACTTC.

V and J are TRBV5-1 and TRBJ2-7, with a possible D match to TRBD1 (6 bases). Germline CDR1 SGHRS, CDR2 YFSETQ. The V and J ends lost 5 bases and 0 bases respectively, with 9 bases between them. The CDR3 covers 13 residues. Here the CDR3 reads CASRQQGSYEQYF. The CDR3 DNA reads TGCGCCAGCAGACAACAGGGCTCCTACGAGCAGTACTTC.

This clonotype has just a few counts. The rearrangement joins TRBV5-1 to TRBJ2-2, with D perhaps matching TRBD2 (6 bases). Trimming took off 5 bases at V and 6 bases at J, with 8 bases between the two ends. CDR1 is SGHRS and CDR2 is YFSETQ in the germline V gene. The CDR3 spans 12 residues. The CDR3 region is CASSRESGELFF. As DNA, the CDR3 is TGCGCCAGCAGTCGGGAGTCCGGGGAGCTGTTTTTT.

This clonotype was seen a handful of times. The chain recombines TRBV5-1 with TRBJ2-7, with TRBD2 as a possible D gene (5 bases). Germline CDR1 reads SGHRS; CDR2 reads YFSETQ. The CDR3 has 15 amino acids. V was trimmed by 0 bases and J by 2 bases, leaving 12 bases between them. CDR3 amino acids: CASSLASSPTYEQYF. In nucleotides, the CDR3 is TGCGCCAGCAGCTTGGCTAGCTCACCAACCTACGAGCAGTACTTC.

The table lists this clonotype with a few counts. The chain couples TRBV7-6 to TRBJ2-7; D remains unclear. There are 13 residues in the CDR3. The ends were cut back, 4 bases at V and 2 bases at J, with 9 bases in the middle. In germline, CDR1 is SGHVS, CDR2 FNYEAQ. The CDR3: CASSSSPTYEQYF. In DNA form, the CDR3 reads TGTGCCAGCAGCTCGAGCCCAACCTACGAGCAGTACTTC.

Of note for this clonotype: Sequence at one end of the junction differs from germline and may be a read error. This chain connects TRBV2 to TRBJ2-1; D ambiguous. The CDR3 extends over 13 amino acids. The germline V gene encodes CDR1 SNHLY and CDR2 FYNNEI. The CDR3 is CASSEASYSIPLF. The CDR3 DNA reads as TGTGCCAGCAGTGAAGCTTCTTACTCAATCCCCCTCTTC.

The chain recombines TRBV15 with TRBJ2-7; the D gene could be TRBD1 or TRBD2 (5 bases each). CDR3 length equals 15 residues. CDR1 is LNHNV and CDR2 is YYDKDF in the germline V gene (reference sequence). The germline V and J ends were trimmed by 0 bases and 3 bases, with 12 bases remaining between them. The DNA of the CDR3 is TGTGCCACCAGCAGAGAAGGTACGGGGCGCTACGAGCAGTACTTC. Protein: CATSREGTGRYEQYF.

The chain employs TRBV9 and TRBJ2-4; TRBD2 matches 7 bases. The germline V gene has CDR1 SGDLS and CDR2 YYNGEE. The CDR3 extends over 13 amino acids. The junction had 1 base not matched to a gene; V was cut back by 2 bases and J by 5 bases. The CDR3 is CASSVGGENIQYF. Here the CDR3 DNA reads TGTGCCAGCAGCGTTGGGGGGGAAAACATTCAGTACTTC.